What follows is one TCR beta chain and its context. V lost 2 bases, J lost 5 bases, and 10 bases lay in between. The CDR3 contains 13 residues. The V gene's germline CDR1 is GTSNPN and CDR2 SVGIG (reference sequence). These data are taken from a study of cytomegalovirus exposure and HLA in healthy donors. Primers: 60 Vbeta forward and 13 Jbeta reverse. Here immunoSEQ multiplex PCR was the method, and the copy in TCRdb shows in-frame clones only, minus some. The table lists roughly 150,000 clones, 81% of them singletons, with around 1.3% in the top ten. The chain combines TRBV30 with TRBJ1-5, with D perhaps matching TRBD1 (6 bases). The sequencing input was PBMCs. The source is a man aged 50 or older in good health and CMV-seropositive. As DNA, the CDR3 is TGTGCCTGGAGTAGAGGGGGGGATCAGCCCCAGCATTTT. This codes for CAWSRGGDQPQHF. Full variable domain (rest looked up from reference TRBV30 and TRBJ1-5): SQTIHQWPATLVQPVGSPLSLECTVEGTSNPNLYWYRQAAGRGLQLLFYSVGIGQISSEVPQNLSASRPQDRQFILSSKKLLLSDSGFYLCAWSRGGDQPQHFGDGTRLSIL.